This section outlines one T cell receptor (beta chain) sequence together with its context. It has no known antigen specificity. Qualities for individual bases were not recorded, and no much larger clone is one base off. This specimen belongs to a study of identical twins (dated by TCRdb to the mid-2010s). Notes on the research overall: The study deep-sequenced TCR alpha and beta repertoires from monozygotic twins, unrelated adults of various ages and cord blood to test whether fetal clonotypes persist. To rule out contamination, replicate twin experiments were performed at different times with different library preparation protocols. On the study overall, not on this receptor specifically: Because the same donors could not be followed over many years, the conclusions depended on cross-sectional statistical analysis. Compared with coincidental sharing between unrelated individuals, out-of-frame TCR alpha sequences shared between twins showed an excess of sequences with low generation probability. Recombination models systematically underestimated out-of-frame TCR alpha sharing in monozygotic twins but agreed with sharing between unrelated individuals. A weaker excess of twin sharing was found in beta out-of-frame sequences because the signal-to-noise ratio was lowered by fewer shared sequences. Abundant cord blood beta clonotypes carried fewer insertions; young adult naive repertoires showed a weaker similar trend, while memory repertoires showed none. Invariant T cells such as MAIT and iNKT could partly confound zero-insertion analyses, though diverse VJ usage argued against this for most clonotypes.

Every donor in the study was a healthy Caucasian. Three pairs of female monozygotic twins, all aged about 18 to 29 years, made up the twin cohort. CD4+ and CD8+ T cell populations were isolated with positive isolation kits from Invitrogen. Library prep was done by 5' RACE. Data came from an Illumina HiSeq 2000. Template switching added a universal primer binding site, and the final cDNA carried a unique molecular identifier that allowed TCR cDNA molecules to be counted accurately. Specific primers in the conserved constant-segment region were used to synthesize first-strand cDNA for the TCR alpha and beta chains. To control for contamination, each cDNA library was double barcoded with a SMART-Mk sample barcode plus Illumina barcodes. TruSeq adapter sequences, together with Illumina sample barcodes, were added in two successive PCR steps. The TCR alpha and beta cDNA libraries were sequenced on the Illumina HiSeq platform using custom primers. Per the original workflow: Unique molecular identifiers were extracted from raw reads with MiGEC, and CDR3 positions were determined with MiXCR. For each individual, recombination models were inferred using an EM algorithm with the repgenHMM and IGoR tools. Shared clonotype analysis was performed with the tcR package in R, normalizing sharing by the product of cloneset sizes. To study raw recombination free of thymic and clonal selection effects, out-of-frame nonproductive sequences were analyzed. The raw public reads went through TCRdb reprocessing: fastp at Q25, MiXCR clone calling, in-frame beta chains kept. CDR3 protein duplicates are merged, each entry listing the most common genes and DNA. These V and J calls originate from TCRdb's pipeline instead of the authors' own analysis. The sample table records about 520,000 distinct CDR3 sequences; roughly 21% of these occur just once. The ten largest clones capture around 0.9% of the sample.

These data were also reused for a study on T cells expressing NK-cell markers. As the second publication notes: Fewer than ten donors provided sorted CD3+CD56+NKG2C+, CD3+CD56+NKG2C- and CD3+CD56-NKG2C+ T-cell subsets, whose TCR beta-chain repertoires were profiled. Among the eight sequenced donors, seven were HCMV-seropositive and one was HCMV-seronegative. In several experiments an anti-gammadeltaTCR antibody was added to restrict sorting to alphabetaTCR-expressing T cells. In more than five donors, the dominant CD3+CD56+NKG2C+ clonotypes were found to rank among the top 10 CD8+ clonotypes and to make up about 1.0-7.5% of CD8+ T cells. Those dominant clonotypes were again the most abundant among CD3+CD56-NKG2C+ cells in a handful of donors, at about 28.3-60.1%. Whether the expanded NKG2C-expressing T cell clones were specific for HCMV antigens remained unclear. The study sequenced eight donors, all healthy volunteers chosen at random: three men and five women. A commercial ELISA kit detecting HCMV-specific IgG in serum was used to determine HCMV serostatus. MIGEC handled demultiplexing of the reads and grouping by UMI, while MiTCR was used to assemble and quantify clonotypes. To exclude erroneous sequences, any TCR cDNA sequence not supported by at least two reads was discarded. The tcR package was used for downstream repertoire analysis, and clonotypes were matched across fractions by CDR3 nucleotide sequence plus V segment. VDJmatch was used to annotate antigen specificity against VDJdb, with one amino acid substitution in CDR3 allowed.

The specimen sequenced was CD4+ T cells sorted from blood. The clonotype comes from a woman under 30 in good health.

The CDR3 amino acid sequence is: CASSPKGPRGETQYF. The nucleotide sequence reads TGTGCCAGCAGCCCGAAGGGACCCCGAGGGGAGACCCAGTACTTC. The sequence is built from TRBV7-2 and TRBJ2-5; the D gene is perhaps TRBD1 or TRBD2, as each covers 5 bases. The germline V gene supplies CDR1 SGHTA and CDR2 FQGNSA. The CDR3 numbers 15 residues from cysteine through phenylalanine. The sequence is cut down to CDR3 DNA, 45 bases in frame from base 1. Trimming costs V 5 bases and J 5 bases, and their ends lie 18 bases apart.